A single T cell receptor (beta chain) is shown here with its context. Per the germline V gene, CDR1 is SQVTM and CDR2 is ANQGSEA. The V segment lost 3 bases and the J segment 0 bases; nucleotides outside the gene matches: 8. The CDR3 length is 17 residues. The data were produced by immunoSEQ multiplex PCR, yet TCRdb's version contains in-frame clones alone and is incomplete. The sample yields under 200,000 clones, roughly 83% seen once. This sample stems from a study of blood T cell repertoires in COVID-19. Whole-study context: COVID-19 samples, acute and convalescent, were from the United States, Italy and Spain. T cells, B-cell-depleted T cells, or PBMCs supplied cDNA or gDNA.

Source material: peripheral blood. This receptor was obtained from a human donor in a cohort sampled during active COVID-19. This sequence joins TRBV29-1 and TRBJ1-3, with 10 bases aligning to TRBD1. CDR3 amino acids: CSVDPPGQGTSGNTIYF. The CDR3 nucleotides are TGCAGCGTTGATCCCCCGGGACAGGGGACCTCTGGAAACACCATATATTTT.